The present T cell receptor (beta chain) was sequenced within a study of metastatic and nonmetastatic thyroid tumors. Study-level background: Malignant thyroid and benign thyroid patients provided blood and tumor or nodule tissue whose repertoires were compared.

General observations from the study: It was reportedly found that TCR beta diversity was significantly higher in malignant thyroid tumors than in benign nodules, a difference seen in both blood and tumor samples.

In the original workflow: The study took CDR3 differences across clinicopathological groups and made a distant-metastasis classifier for papillary thyroid cancer from them. TCRdb re-analyzed the PCR reads through MiXCR. The V and J calls and clone size come from TCRdb's table, not from the authors' own analysis. The sample yields 72,000 or so clones, roughly a sixth seen once. The CDR3 contains 17 residues. The germline gives CDR1 MNHNS, CDR2 SASEGT. Losses at the gene ends were 5 bases for V and 7 bases for J; bases not matched to a gene: 16. This clone was detected ten times or more. Its antigen is not known. All patients were treatment-naive before thyroid surgery.

Sequences were obtained from blood. This rearrangement joins TRBV6-1 to TRBJ1-2, with TRBD1 matching 10 bases. The origin of this receptor is a female donor with papillary thyroid cancer or a benign thyroid nodule (not recorded which). Some clones in this sample may be carry-over from other donors' samples. CDR3 residues: CASSSPWTGGGSFGYTF. Here the CDR3 DNA reads TGTGCCAGCAGTAGCCCGTGGACAGGGGGGGGATCGTTTGGCTACACCTTC.